This T cell receptor beta chain was found in a study of cytomegalovirus exposure and HLA in healthy donors. Whole-study results and caveats: HLA allele associations emerged for about 16,000 TCR beta sequences in a later analysis, at 0.05 false discovery rate. Cytomegalovirus status, reportedly, was diagnosed with high specificity and sensitivity by the classifier.

Germline V gives CDR1 KGHSH, CDR2 LQKENI. With 2 bases removed from V and 5 bases from J, the gap between germline ends came to 12 bases. The CDR3 is made up of 15 amino acids. The primer mix had 60 Vbeta and 13 Jbeta primers. Only in-frame clones appear in the TCRdb table, and some are missing; sequencing was by immunoSEQ multiplex PCR. The table lists over 150,000 clones, about 80% of them singletons. Regarding this clone: Its antigen is not identified.

The chain links TRBV18 to TRBJ1-4; D possibly corresponds to TRBD1 (5 bases). The sample was PBMCs. The sequence was obtained from a man aged 35 to 55 in good health and CMV-seronegative. The CDR3 loop is CASSPNLRGNEKLFF. CDR3 sequence (DNA): TGTGCCAGCTCACCAAACTTGCGGGGGAATGAAAAACTGTTTTTT.